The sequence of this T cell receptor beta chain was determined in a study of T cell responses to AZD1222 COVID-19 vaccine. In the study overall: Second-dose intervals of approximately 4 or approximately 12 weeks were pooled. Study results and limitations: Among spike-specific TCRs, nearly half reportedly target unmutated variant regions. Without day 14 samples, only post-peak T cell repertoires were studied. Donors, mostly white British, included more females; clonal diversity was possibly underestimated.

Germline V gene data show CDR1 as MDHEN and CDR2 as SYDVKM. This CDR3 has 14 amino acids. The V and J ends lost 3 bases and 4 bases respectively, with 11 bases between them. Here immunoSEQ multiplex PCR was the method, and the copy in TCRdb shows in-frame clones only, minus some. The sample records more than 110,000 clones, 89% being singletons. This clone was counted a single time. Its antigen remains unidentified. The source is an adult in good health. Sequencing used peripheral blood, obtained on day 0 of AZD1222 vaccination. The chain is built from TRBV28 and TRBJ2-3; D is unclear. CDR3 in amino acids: CASSFKTRADTQYF. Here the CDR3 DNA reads TGTGCCAGCAGTTTTAAGACAAGGGCAGATACGCAGTATTTT.